This T cell receptor (beta chain) was captured in a study of blood T cell repertoires in COVID-19. Recruits, aged roughly 18 to 100 years, lived in 20 to 30 US areas. Donors were grouped by their self-reported clinical history. The CDR3 extends over 15 amino acids. Trimming removed 4 bases from V and 3 bases from J; junction bases left unmatched: 7. In germline, CDR1 is SGDLS, CDR2 YYNGEE. In the original workflow: The authors estimated nucleated cell counts from reference gene primer amplification. The method was immunoSEQ multiplex PCR; TCRdb's version includes in-frame clones alone and lacks a portion of them. That table gives V, J and clone size, and the DNA gave D and trimming. The table lists some 140,000 clones, roughly 84% of them singletons.

This receptor was obtained from a man in his forties or fifties with acute COVID-19. Sequencing was done on a sample of PBMCs or T cells enriched from blood (not recorded which). The chain joins TRBV9 to TRBJ2-7; TRBD2 matches 10 bases. CDR3 sequence: CASSPTSGNHYEQYF. The CDR3 DNA is TGTGCCAGCAGCCCAACTAGCGGGAACCACTACGAGCAGTACTTC.